This T cell receptor beta chain was captured by sequencing in a study of OX40 agonist ivuxolimab in advanced cancers. At the level of the study: Dosing consisted of intravenous ivuxolimab at 0.01 to 10 mg/kg every 2 weeks.

Notes on the study in general: In the 0.1 to 3.0 mg/kg range, CD4+ and CD8+ blood T cells had expanded clonally by week 6.

Details on this clone: Its specificity is unknown.

Germline V gives CDR1 MDHEN, CDR2 SYDVKM. CDR3 length equals 18 residues. With 7 bases removed from V and 0 bases from J, the gap between germline ends came to 23 bases. The protocol was immunoSEQ multiplex PCR, while the TCRdb copy is restricted to in-frame clones and leaves out a portion. This table holds some 50,000 clones, roughly 89% found once. The sequencing here drew on CD4+ or CD8+ T cells sorted from blood, taken in a trial of the OX40 agonist ivuxolimab. V and J are TRBV28 and TRBJ2-3; D is tentatively TRBD1 or TRBD2 (6 bases each). The receptor's source is an adult with an advanced solid tumor such as melanoma, head and neck, liver or kidney cancer. The DNA of the CDR3 is TGTGCCAGCACCCCCGGGGGCTGGTTAGCGTTAAGCACAGATACGCAGTATTTT. As protein: CASTPGGWLALSTDTQYF.